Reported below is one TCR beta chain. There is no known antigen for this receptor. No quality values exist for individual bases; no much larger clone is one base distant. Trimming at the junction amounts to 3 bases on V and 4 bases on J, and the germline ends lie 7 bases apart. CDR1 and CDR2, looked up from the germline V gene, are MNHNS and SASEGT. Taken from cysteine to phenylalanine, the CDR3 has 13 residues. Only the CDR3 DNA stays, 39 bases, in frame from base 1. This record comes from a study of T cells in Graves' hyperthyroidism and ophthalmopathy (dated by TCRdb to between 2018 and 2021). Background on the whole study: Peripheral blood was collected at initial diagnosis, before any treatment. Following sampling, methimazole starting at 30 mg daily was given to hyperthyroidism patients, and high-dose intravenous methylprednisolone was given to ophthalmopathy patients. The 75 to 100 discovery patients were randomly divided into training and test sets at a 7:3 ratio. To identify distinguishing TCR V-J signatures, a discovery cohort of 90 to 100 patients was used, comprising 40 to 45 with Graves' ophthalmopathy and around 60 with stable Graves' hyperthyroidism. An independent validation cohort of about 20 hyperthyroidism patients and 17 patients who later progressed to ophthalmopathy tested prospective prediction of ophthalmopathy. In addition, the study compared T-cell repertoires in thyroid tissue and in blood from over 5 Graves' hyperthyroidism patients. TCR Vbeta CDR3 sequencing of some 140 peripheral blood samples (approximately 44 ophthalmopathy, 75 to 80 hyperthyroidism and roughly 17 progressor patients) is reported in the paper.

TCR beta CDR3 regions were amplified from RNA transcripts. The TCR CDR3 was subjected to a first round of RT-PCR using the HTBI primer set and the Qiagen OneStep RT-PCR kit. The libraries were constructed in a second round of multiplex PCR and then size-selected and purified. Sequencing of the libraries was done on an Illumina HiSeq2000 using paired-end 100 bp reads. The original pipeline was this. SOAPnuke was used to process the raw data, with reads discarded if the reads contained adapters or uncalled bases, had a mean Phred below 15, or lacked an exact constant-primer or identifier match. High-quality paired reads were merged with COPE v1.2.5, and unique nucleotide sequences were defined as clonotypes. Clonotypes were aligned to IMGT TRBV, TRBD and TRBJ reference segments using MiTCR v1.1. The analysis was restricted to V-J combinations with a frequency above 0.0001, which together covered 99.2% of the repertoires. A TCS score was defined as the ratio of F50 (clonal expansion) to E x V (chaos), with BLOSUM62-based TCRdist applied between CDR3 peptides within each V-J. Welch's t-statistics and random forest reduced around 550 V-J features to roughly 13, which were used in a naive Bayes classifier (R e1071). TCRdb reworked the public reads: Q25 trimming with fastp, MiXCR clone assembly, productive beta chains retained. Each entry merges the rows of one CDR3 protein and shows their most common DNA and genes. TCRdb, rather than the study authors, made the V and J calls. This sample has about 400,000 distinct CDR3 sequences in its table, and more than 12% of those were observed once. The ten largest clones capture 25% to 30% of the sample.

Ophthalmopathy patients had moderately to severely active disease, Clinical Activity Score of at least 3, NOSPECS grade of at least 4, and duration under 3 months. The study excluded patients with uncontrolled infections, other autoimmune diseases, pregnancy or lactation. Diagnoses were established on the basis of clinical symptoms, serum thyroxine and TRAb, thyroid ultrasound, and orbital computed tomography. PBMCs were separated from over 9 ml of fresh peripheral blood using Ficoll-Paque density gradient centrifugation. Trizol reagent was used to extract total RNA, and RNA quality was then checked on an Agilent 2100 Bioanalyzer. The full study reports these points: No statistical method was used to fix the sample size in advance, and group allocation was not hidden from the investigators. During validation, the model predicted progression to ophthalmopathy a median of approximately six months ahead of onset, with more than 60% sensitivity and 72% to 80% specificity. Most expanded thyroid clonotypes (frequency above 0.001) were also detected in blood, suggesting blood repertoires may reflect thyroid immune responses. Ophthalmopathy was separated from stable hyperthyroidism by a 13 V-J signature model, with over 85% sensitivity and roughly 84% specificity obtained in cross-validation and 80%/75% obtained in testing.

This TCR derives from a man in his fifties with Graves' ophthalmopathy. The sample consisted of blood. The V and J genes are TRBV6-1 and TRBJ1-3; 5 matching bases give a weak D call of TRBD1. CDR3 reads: CASSEGPGNTIYF. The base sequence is TGTGCCAGCAGTGAGGGGCCCGGAAACACCATATATTTT.